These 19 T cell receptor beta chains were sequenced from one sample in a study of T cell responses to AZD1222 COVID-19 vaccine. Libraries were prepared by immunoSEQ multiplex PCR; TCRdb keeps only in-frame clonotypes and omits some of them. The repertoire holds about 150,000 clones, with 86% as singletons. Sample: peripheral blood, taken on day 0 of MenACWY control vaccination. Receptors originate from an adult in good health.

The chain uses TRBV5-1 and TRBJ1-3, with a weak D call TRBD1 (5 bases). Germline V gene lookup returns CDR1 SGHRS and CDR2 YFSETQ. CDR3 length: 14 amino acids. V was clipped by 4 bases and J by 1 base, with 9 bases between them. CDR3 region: CASSGGTSGNTIYF. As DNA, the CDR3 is TGCGCCAGCAGCGGGGGGACTTCTGGAAACACCATATATTTT.

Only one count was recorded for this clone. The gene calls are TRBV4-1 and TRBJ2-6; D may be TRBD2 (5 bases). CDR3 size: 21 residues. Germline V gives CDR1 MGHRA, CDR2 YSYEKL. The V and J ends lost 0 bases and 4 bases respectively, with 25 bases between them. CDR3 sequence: CASSQDLQQPGGVTGANVLTF. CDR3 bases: TGCGCCAGCAGCCAAGATCTCCAGCAGCCTGGAGGTGTTACCGGGGCCAACGTCCTGACTTTC.

The CDR3 DNA reads TGTGCCAGCTCACGGGACAAAAATTCACCCCTCCACTTT. It is translated as CASSRDKNSPLHF. The genes are TRBV18 and TRBJ1-6; possibly TRBD1 for D (6 bases). V gave up 4 bases and J gave up 7 bases, with 8 bases separating them. Germline lookup yields CDR1 KGHSH and CDR2 LQKENI. This CDR3 comprises 13 residues.

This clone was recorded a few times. The CDR3 region has the DNA TGTGCCAGCAGCTTGGCGGACACCGGGGAGCTGTTTTTT. It yields the protein CASSLADTGELFF. The chain links TRBV5-4 to TRBJ2-2; D remains ambiguous. The germline gives CDR1 SGHNT, CDR2 YYREEE (reference sequence). The CDR3 spans 13 residues. With 0 bases removed from V and 3 bases from J, the gap between germline ends came to 3 bases. The variable domain in full, with the rest retrieved from reference TRBV5-4 and TRBJ2-2, is ETGVTQSPTHLIKTRGQQVTLRCSSQSGHNTVSWYQQALGQGPQFIFQYYREEENGRGNFPPRFSGLQFPNYSSELNVNALELDDSALYLCASSLADTGELFFGEGSRLTVL.

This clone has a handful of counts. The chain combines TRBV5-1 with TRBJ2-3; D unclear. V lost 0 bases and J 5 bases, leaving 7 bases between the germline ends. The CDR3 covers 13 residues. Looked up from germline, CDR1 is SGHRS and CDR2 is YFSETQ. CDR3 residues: CASSLEFGDTQYF. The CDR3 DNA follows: TGCGCCAGCAGCTTGGAATTCGGAGATACGCAGTATTTT.

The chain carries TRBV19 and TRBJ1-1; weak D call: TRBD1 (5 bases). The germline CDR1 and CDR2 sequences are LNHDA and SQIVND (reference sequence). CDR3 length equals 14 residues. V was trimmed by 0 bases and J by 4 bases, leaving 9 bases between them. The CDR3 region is CASSIDQGITEAFF. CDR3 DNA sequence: TGTGCCAGTAGTATAGACCAGGGAATCACTGAAGCTTTCTTT.

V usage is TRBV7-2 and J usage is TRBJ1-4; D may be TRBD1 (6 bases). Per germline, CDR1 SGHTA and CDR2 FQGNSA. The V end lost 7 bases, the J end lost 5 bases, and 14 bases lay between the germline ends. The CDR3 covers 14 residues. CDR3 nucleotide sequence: TGTGCCAGCACCGATACTGGGGGCAATGAAAAACTGTTTTTT. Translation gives CASTDTGGNEKLFF.

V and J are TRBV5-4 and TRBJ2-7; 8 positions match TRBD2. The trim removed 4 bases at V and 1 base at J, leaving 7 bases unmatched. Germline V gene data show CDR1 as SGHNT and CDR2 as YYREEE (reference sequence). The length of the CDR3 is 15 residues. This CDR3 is CASSPRGGKSYEQYV. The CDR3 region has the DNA TGTGCCAGCAGCCCACGGGGGGGGAAATCCTACGAGCAGTACGTC.

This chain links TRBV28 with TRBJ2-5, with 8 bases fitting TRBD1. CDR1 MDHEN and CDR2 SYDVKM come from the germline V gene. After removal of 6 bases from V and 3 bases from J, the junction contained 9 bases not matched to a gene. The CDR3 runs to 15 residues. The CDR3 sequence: CASRPMDRAEETQYF. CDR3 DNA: TGTGCCAGCAGACCGATGGACAGGGCGGAAGAGACCCAGTACTTC.

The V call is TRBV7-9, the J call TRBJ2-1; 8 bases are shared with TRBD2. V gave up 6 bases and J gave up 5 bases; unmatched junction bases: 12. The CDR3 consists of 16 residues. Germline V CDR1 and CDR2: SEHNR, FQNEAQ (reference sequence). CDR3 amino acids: CASSPPWSSGNNEQFF. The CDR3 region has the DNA TGTGCCAGCAGTCCTCCTTGGAGTAGCGGGAACAATGAGCAGTTCTTC.

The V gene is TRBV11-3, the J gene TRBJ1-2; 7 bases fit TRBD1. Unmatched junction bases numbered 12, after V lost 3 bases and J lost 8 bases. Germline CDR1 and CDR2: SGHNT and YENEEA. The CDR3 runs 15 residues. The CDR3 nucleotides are TGTGCCAGCAGCTTGTATCATGAGGGGGCAGGGGGCTACACCTTC. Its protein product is CASSLYHEGAGGYTF.

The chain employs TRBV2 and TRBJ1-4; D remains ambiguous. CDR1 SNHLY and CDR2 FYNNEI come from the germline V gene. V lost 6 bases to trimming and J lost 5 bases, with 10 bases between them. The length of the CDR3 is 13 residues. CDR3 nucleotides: TGTGCCAGCAGGGGATTCCGGAATGAAAAACTGTTTTTT. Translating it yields CASRGFRNEKLFF.

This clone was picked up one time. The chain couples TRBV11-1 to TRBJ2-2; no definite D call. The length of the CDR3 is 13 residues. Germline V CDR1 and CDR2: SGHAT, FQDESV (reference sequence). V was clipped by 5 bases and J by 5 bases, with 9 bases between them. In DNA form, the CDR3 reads TGTGCCAGCAGCAACCTACAGACCGGGGAGCTGTTTTTT. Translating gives CASSNLQTGELFF.

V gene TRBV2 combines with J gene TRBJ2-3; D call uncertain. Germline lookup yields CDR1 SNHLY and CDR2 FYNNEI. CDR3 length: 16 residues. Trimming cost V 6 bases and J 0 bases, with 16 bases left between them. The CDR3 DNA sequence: TGTGCCAGCAGGTTGTTTGGAGCATCTAGCACAGATACGCAGTATTTT. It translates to CASRLFGASSTDTQYF.

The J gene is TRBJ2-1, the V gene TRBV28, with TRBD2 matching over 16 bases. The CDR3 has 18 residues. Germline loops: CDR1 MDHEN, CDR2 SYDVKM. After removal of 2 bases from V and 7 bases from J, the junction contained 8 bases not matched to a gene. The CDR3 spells CASSLGTSGGVRVNEQFF. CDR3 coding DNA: TGTGCCAGCAGTTTAGGGACTAGCGGGGGGGTGAGGGTGAATGAGCAGTTCTTC.

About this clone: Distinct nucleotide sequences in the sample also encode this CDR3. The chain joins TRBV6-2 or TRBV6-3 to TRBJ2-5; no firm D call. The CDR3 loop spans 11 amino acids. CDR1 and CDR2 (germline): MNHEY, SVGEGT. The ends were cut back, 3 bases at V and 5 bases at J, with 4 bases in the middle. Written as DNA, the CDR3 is TGTGCCAGCAGTTATGGGGAGACCCAGTACTTC. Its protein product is CASSYGETQYF.

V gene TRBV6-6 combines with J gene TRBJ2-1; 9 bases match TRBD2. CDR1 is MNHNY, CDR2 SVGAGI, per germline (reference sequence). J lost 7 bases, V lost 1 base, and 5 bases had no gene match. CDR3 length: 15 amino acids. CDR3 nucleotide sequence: TGTGCCAGCAGTTACTGGGACAGCGGGGGGAATGAGCAGTTCTTC. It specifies CASSYWDSGGNEQFF.

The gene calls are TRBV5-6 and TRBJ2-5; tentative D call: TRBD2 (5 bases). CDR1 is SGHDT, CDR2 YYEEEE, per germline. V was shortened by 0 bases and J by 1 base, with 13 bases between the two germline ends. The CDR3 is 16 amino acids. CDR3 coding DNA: TGTGCCAGCAGCTTGGGTGGGCTCGGGGTCCAAGAGACCCAGTACTTC. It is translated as CASSLGGLGVQETQYF.

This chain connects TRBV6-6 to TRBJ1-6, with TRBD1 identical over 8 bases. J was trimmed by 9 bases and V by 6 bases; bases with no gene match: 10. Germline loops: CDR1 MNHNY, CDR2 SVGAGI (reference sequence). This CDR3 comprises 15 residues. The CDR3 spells CASRPPGQGSSPLHF. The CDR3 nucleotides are TGTGCCAGCAGGCCTCCCGGACAGGGAAGTTCACCCCTCCACTTT.